What follows are 4 T cell receptor beta chains derived from one specimen sequenced in a study of T cells in Graves' hyperthyroidism and ophthalmopathy. The investigators amplified TCR beta CDR3 regions from RNA transcripts. Researchers ran a first-round RT-PCR on the TCR CDR3 using the HTBI primer set. TCRdb reprocessed the multiplex PCR reads via MiXCR and lists one record per CDR3 protein. The repertoire holds roughly 720,000 distinct CDR3 sequences, with 15% to 20% as singletons. The sample was blood. The receptors derive from a man aged 50 to 60 with Graves' hyperthyroidism.

This clonotype was seen at least ten times. The rearrangement uses TRBV28 and TRBJ1-2, with 7 bases lining up with TRBD1. The V gene's germline CDR1 is MDHEN and CDR2 SYDVKM. V lost 5 bases to trimming and J lost 8 bases; unmatched junction nucleotides: 14. CDR3 size: 15 residues. In nucleotides, the CDR3 is TGTGCCAGCAGTATCATGCCGACAGGGATCGGCGGCTACACCTTC. The encoded protein is CASSIMPTGIGGYTF.

Ten or more counts support this clonotype. The DNA of the CDR3 is TGTGCCAGCAGTTTACCCGGGACTAACTATGGCTACACCTTC. This translates into CASSLPGTNYGYTF. The chain recombines TRBV28 with TRBJ1-2; D is undetermined. The germline V gene has CDR1 MDHEN and CDR2 SYDVKM. CDR3 size: 14 residues. V lost 2 bases to trimming and J lost 0 bases, with 7 bases between them.

This rearrangement joins TRBV6-2 or TRBV6-3 to TRBJ2-3, with 14 bases that match TRBD2. Germline V gives CDR1 MNHEY, CDR2 SVGEGT. CDR3 size: 19 residues. Unmatched junction bases numbered 11, after V lost 5 bases and J lost 1 base. The CDR3 loop reads CASSPRLAGGPRRTDTQYF. As DNA, the CDR3 is TGTGCCAGCAGTCCTAGACTAGCGGGAGGGCCTAGGCGCACAGATACGCAGTATTTT.

In this sample, this clonotype turned up many times. The DNA for the CDR3 is TGTGCCAGCAGCTTAGATGATCTAGTATCATACAATGAGCAGTTCTTC. Its translation is CASSLDDLVSYNEQFF. The gene calls are TRBV11-2 and TRBJ2-1; no definite D call. Germline CDR1 is SGHAT and CDR2 is FQNNGV. The CDR3 length is 16 residues. With 0 bases removed from V and 4 bases from J, the gap between germline ends came to 13 bases.